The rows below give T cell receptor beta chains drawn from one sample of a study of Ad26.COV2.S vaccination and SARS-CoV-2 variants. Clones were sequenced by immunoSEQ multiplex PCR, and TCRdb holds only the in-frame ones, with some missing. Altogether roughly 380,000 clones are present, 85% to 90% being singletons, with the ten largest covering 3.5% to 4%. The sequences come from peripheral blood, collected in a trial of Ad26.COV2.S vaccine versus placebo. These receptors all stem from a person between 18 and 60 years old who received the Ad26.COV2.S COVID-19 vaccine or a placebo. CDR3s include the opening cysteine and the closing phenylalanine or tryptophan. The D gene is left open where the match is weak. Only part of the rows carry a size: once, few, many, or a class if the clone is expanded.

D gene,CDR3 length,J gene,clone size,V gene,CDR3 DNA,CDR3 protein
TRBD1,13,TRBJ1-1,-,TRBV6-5,TGTGCCAGCACCGGACAGGGCTACACTGAAGCTTTCTTT,CASTGQGYTEAFF
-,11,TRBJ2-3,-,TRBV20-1,TGCAGTGCAGCGACAGTTTATACGCAGTATTTT,CSAATVYTQYF
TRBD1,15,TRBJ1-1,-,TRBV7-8,TGTGCCAGCAGCTCACGGGACAGGTTGAACACTGAAGCTTTCTTT,CASSSRDRLNTEAFF
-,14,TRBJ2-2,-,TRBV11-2,TGTGCCAGCAGCTTATTCATAGCGGCTGGGGAGCTGTTTTTT,CASSLFIAAGELFF
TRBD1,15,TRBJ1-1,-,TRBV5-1,TGCGCCAGCAGCCCCCTTGAAGGGGGCGTTACTGAAGCTTTCTTT,CASSPLEGGVTEAFF
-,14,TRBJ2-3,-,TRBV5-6,TGTGCCAGCAGCCCCGGGCCGGGGGCAGATACGCAGTATTTT,CASSPGPGADTQYF
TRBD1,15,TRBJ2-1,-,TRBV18,TGTGCCAGCTCACAGGGACAGGGGGCGCGAAATGAGCAGTTCTTC,CASSQGQGARNEQFF
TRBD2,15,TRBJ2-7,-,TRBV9,TGTGCCAGCAGCGTAGGGCCTAGCGGGGGGTACGAGCAGTACTTC,CASSVGPSGGYEQYF
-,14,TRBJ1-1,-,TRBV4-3,TGCGCCAGCAGCCAAGTCGTAGTGACAGGCGAAGCTTTCTTT,CASSQVVVTGEAFF
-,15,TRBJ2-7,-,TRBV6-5,TGTGCCAGCACCAACGACAGGTTAGGTGCCTACGAGCAGTACTTC,CASTNDRLGAYEQYF
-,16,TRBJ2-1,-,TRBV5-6,TGTGCCAGCAGCTTATCGGGCAGGGATATCTACAATGAGCAGTTCTTC,CASSLSGRDIYNEQFF
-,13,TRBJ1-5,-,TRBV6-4,TGTGCCAGCAGTGAGGGTAGCAATCAGCCCCAGCATTTT,CASSEGSNQPQHF
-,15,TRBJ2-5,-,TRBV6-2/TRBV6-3,TGTGCCAGCAGTTACTCCTACCGGATCGGTGAGACCCAGTACTTC,CASSYSYRIGETQYF
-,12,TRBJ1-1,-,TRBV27,TGTGCCAGCAGCGTAGGGGGGACTGAAGCTTTCTTT,CASSVGGTEAFF
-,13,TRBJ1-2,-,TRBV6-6,TGTGCCAGCGAGGGGGAGCGGCACTATGGCTACACCTTC,CASEGERHYGYTF
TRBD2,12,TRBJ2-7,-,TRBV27,TGTGCCAGCAGTAGCGGGGCATACGAGCAGTACTTC,CASSSGAYEQYF
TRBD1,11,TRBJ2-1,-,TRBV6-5,TGTGCCAGCAGTCGGGACAGAGAGCAGTTCTTC,CASSRDREQFF
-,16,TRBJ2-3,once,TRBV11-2,TGTGCCAGCAGCTTAGAGGGGGGTCGGGTCACAGATACGCAGTATTTT,CASSLEGGRVTDTQYF
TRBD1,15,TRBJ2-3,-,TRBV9,TGTGCCAGCAGCGTAGTCACAGGGGGCGCGGATACGCAGTATTTT,CASSVVTGGADTQYF
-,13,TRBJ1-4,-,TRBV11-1,TGTGCCAGCAGCTCGGACAGTGTAGAAAAACTGTTTTTT,CASSSDSVEKLFF
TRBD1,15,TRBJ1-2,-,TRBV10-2,TGCGCCAGCAGTGAAAACAGGGGCCCGGAGGAAGGCTACACCTTC,CASSENRGPEEGYTF
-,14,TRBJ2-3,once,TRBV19,TGTGCCAGTAGTGAGGGGCAGGGCACAGATACGCAGTATTTT,CASSEGQGTDTQYF
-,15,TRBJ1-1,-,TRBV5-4,TGTGCCAGCAGCTCCGGGCTAAGCGGGGCCACTGAAGCTTTCTTT,CASSSGLSGATEAFF
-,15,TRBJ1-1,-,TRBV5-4,TGTGCCAGCAGCCCAATTGGGACGGAGAACACTGAAGCTTTCTTT,CASSPIGTENTEAFF
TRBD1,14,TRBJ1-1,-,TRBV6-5,TGTGCCAGCAGTTACGGGGCCTCGGGACAGAAAGCTTTCTTT,CASSYGASGQKAFF
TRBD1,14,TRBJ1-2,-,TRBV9,TGTGCCAGCAGCGCTCATAGGGACAGGGGTGGCTACACCTTC,CASSAHRDRGGYTF